This section outlines one TCR beta chain sequence together with its context. Its specific antigen is unknown. No much larger clone is present one base from it, and per-base qualities are unavailable. Donors were healthy HIV-negative adults with no recently reported acute infections or vaccinations. Every donor was a Caucasian adult residing in Nashville, Tennessee, USA. Magnetic negative selection was used to enrich CD4+ T cells, after which naive cells were positively selected on CD45RA and the negative fraction became the memory subset. After blood collection by leukapheresis, PBMCs were isolated using Ficoll-Histopaque density gradient centrifugation and then cryopreserved in the vapor phase of liquid nitrogen. Analytical flow cytometry was used to check the purity and quantity of each magnetically sorted T cell population. Genomic DNA was isolated from each sorted fraction and quantified by UV absorbance on a Nanodrop 2000c.

This specimen comes from a study of shared clonotypes between healthy human individuals (dated by TCRdb to about 2020). For context, the study as a whole: Two women and a few men aged 18 to 49 years were included in the cohort. Leukapheresis yielded between about 0.85 and 10 billion PBMCs per donor. To estimate repertoire size and how much clonotype sharing occurs between individuals, the study deeply sequenced the blood TCR repertoires of several healthy adults. Different laboratories and diverse techniques were used to prepare libraries and sequence TCR repertoires, to increase sequencing depth and limit assay-specific biases. Per donor, three plates each were used for CD4 naive and CD4 memory, two for CD8 naive, and one for CD8 memory. Overall study results and their limits: Naive subsets generally had larger estimated clonotype richness than memory subsets. Sharing across a few donors was observed for 4.5% to 6.5% of naive CD4, 3% to 3.5% of naive CD8, 2.3% of memory CD4, and about 0.4% of memory CD8 clonotypes. Incomplete sequencing was indicated by rarefaction of sorted-subset datasets, despite the large sequencing depth. The genetic and exposure-history diversity represented was limited by the small number of donors. Sampling was restricted to blood, and TCR repertoires in tissue are likely to differ from TCR repertoires in blood. Higher generation probabilities were observed for clonotypes shared by all four sorted-subset donors than for non-shared clonotypes. Based on pairwise subsampling, the degree of clonotype sharing among donors was expected to be affected by sequencing depth.

TCR CDR3 regions were amplified from genomic DNA by multiplex PCR using the deep immunoSEQ assay. Extracted genomic DNA from each cell subset was spread evenly across all wells of several immunoSEQ 96-well plates, with each plate serving as a replicate. For sorted subsets, each replicate PCR was loaded with around 200 ng genomic DNA, equivalent to roughly 30,000 T cell genomes. Purified libraries were measured with a Qubit 3.0 fluorometer, size-checked on a Bioanalyzer 2100, and measured again with the KAPA Library Quantification kit. Every immunoSEQ 96-well plate was sequenced on a dedicated single-read 150-cycle Illumina NextSeq 550 flow cell. The authors processed their data as follows. Because the immunoSEQ output included only junctional sequences and no quality scores, the filtering could not be the same as the filtering used for full-length reads. To assign V/J genes and CDR3, sequences were annotated using PyIR, a Python wrapper for IgBLAST v1.9, with IMGT germline references. Reads with weak V/J assignments (E-value above 1e-6), missing CDR3, stop codons, out-of-frame junctions, or ambiguous translated residues were removed. V3J clonotypes were defined as sequences sharing the same inferred V gene, J gene, and CDR3 amino acid sequence. The percentage overlap between two repertoires was calculated by dividing the number of shared unique clonotypes by the size of the smaller repertoire. Three approaches were used to assess repertoire richness: RTK rarefaction, the Chao1 estimator, and Recon v2.1 estimates of unobserved clonotypes. For all TCRbeta clonotypes obtained by the gDNA method from a few donors, generation probabilities were computed with OLGA. The table was pulled from immuneACCESS by TCRdb, which kept in-frame rearrangements only. Such tables lose some clones; where checked, under half of the loss comes from unresolved V genes, and the rest has no known cause. That table furnishes V, J and clone size, whereas the DNA furnished D and trimming. In this sample the table shows about 2.4 million clones, over 85% of which occur a single time. 0.35% to 0.45% of the sample is in the top ten clones.

The CDR3 holds 15 amino acids from the cysteine to the phenylalanine. Only CDR3 DNA remains: 45 bases, in frame from the first base. CDR1 and CDR2 are drawn from the germline V gene (reference sequence): SGHNT, YYREEE. The junction shows trimming of 4 bases on V and 0 bases on J, plus 13 bases between the germline ends. The rearrangement combines TRBV5-4 with TRBJ1-1, with the D gene not confidently named. The clonotype comes from a man between 18 and 35 years old in good health. Some clones in this sample may be carry-over from other donors' samples. The sample consisted of naive CD4+ T cells from PBMCs. The sample's cell subset or site label, decoded: CD45RA+ positively selected. The bases read TGTGCCAGCAGCCCTAGACCCTCCTTGAACACTGAAGCTTTCTTT. Translated, this is CASSPRPSLNTEAFF.